This T cell receptor (beta chain) is drawn from a study of T cells in Graves' hyperthyroidism and ophthalmopathy. Regarding the study as a whole: Blood shared most expanded thyroid clonotypes above 0.001. By a 13 V-J model, ophthalmopathy was set apart from stable hyperthyroidism.

This clonotype was seen only a few times. Its target is not known. The germline gives CDR1 SGHRS, CDR2 YFSETQ. The J segment lost 6 bases and the V segment lost 5 bases, leaving 7 bases of the junction unmatched. The CDR3 covers 14 residues. Amplification targeted TCR beta CDR3 regions from RNA transcripts. RT-PCR in the first round (using the HTBI primer set) targeted the TCR CDR3. TCRdb processed the multiplex PCR reads anew with MiXCR; each CDR3 protein has one entry. The table lists 600,000 to 650,000 distinct CDR3 sequences, 20% of them singletons. The rearrangement links TRBV5-1 to TRBJ2-1; 8 nucleotides align to TRBD1. Sequenced material: blood. This clonotype was obtained from a man aged 25 to 40 with Graves' ophthalmopathy. CDR3 region: CASSQDREVNEQFF. CDR3 coding DNA: TGCGCCAGCAGTCAGGACAGGGAGGTCAATGAGCAGTTCTTC.